The clone carrying this T cell receptor (beta chain) was detected ten times or more. Looked up from germline, CDR1 is SGHVS and CDR2 is FQNEAQ. The V end was cut by 2 bases, the J end by 0 bases, with 5 bases between. This CDR3 comprises 14 residues. TCRdb re-analysed the 5' RACE reads in MiXCR, keeping a single row per CDR3 protein. The sample has approximately 180,000 distinct CDR3 sequences; over 15% are singletons. The sample is drawn from a study of CD8 T cells in ankylosing spondylitis. The specimen sequenced was blood, either unsorted or a sorted T cell fraction (not recorded which). The rearrangement links TRBV7-8 to TRBJ2-4; D not resolved. The TCR was taken from a male donor aged 5 to 29 with ankylosing spondylitis or in good health (not recorded which). In nucleotides, the CDR3 is TGTGCCAGCAGCTTAACAGTAGCCAAAAACATTCAGTACTTC. As protein: CASSLTVAKNIQYF.